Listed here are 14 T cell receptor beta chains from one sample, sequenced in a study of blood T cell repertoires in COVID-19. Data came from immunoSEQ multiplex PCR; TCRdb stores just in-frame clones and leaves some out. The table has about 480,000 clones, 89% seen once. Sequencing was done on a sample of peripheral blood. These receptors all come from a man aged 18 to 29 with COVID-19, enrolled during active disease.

The chain's CDR3 is CASSATGIGANVLTF. As DNA, the CDR3 is TGTGCCAGCAGCGCGACAGGGATTGGGGCCAACGTCCTGACTTTC. The rearrangement uses TRBV28 and TRBJ2-6; 7 bases match TRBD1. This CDR3 is 15 amino acids long. J lost 3 bases, V lost 6 bases, and 5 bases had no gene match. The germline gives CDR1 MDHEN, CDR2 SYDVKM. The entire variable domain, with the rest obtained from reference TRBV28 and TRBJ2-6, is as follows: DVKVTQSSRYLVKRTGEKVFLECVQDMDHENMFWYRQDPGLGLRLIYFSYDVKMKEKGDIPEGYSVSREKKERFSLILESASTNQTSMYLCASSATGIGANVLTFGAGSRLTVL.

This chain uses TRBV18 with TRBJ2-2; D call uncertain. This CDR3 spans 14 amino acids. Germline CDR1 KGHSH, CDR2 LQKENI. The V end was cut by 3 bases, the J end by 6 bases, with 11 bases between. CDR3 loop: CASSPRQTAGELFF. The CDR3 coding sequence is TGTGCCAGCTCACCCAGGCAGACGGCCGGGGAGCTGTTTTTT.

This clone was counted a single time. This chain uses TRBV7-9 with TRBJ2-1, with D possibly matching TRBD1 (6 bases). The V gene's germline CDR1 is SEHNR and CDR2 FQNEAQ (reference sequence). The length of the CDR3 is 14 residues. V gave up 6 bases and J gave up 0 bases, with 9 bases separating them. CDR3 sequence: CASRQGTSYNEQFF. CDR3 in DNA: TGTGCCAGCAGACAGGGCACCTCCTACAATGAGCAGTTCTTC.

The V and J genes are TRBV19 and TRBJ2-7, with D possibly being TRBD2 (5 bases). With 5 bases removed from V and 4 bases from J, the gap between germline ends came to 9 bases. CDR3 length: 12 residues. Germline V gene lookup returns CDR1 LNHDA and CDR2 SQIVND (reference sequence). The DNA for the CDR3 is TGTGCCAGTAGTGACGGGGTATACGAGCAGTACTTC. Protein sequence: CASSDGVYEQYF.

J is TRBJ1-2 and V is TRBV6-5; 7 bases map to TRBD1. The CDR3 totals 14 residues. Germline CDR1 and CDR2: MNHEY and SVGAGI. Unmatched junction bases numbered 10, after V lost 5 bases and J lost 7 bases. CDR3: CASSHGTASFGYTF. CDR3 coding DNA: TGTGCCAGCAGTCACGGGACAGCCTCCTTTGGCTACACCTTC.

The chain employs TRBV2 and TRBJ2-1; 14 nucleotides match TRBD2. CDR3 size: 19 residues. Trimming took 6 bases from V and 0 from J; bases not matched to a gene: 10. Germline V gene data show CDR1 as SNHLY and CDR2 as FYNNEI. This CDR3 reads CASRGTSGSSSGSYNEQFF. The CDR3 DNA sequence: TGTGCCAGCAGAGGGACTAGCGGGAGCTCGTCCGGCTCCTACAATGAGCAGTTCTTC. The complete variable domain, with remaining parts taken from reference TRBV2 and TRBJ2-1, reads EPEVTQTPSHQVTQMGQEVILRCVPISNHLYFYWYRQILGQKVEFLVSFYNNEISEKSEIFDDQFSVERPDGSNFTLKIRSTKLEDSAMYFCASRGTSGSSSGSYNEQFFGPGTRLTVL.

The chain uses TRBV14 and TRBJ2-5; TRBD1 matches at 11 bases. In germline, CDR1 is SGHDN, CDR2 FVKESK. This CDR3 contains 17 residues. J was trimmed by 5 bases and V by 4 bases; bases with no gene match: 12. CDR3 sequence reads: CASSLNPGTGGRETQYF. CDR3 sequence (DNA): TGTGCCAGCAGCCTCAACCCCGGGACAGGGGGAAGGGAGACCCAGTACTTC.

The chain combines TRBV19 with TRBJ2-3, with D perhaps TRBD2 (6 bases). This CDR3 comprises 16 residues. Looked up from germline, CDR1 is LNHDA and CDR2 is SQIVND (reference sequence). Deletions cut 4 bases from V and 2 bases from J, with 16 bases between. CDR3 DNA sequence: TGTGCCAGTAGTACCTTACCGACTAGGCCCACAGATACGCAGTATTTT. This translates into CASSTLPTRPTDTQYF.

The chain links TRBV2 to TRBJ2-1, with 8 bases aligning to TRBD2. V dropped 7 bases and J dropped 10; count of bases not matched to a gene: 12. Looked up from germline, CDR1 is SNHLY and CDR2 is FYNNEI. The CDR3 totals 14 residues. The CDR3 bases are TGTGCCAGCATAGAGGTCCTATCGGGAGGGGAGCAGTTCTTC. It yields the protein CASIEVLSGGEQFF.

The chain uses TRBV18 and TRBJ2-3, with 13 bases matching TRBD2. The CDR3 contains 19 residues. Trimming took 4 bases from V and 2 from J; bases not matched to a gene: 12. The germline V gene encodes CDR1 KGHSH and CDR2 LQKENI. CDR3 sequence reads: CASSRLTSGGSYPTDTQYF. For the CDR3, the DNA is TGTGCCAGCTCACGGCTGACTAGCGGGGGGTCTTACCCCACAGATACGCAGTATTTT.

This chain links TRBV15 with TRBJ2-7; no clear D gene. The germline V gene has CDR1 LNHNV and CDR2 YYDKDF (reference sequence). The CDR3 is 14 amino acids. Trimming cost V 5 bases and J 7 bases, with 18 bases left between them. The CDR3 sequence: CATSLRHGVLEQYF. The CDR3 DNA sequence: TGTGCCACCAGCTTGCGACATGGCGTTTTAGAGCAGTACTTC.

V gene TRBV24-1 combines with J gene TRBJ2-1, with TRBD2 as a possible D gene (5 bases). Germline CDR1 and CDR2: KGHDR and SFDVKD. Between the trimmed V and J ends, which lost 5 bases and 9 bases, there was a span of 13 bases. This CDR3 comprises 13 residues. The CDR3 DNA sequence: TGTGCCACCAGTGTTGAGAGGGTTGGTGAGCAGTTCTTC. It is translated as CATSVERVGEQFF.

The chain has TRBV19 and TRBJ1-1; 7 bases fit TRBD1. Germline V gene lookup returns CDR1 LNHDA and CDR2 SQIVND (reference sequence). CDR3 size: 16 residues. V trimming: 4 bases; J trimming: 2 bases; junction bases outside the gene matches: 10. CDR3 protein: CASSRFGTGANTEAFF. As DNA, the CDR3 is TGTGCCAGTAGTAGGTTCGGTACAGGGGCAAACACTGAAGCTTTCTTT.

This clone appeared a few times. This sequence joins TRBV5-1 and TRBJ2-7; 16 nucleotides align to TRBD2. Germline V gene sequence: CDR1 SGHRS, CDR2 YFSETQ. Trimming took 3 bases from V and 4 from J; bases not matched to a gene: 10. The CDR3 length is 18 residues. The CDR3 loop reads CASSSGLAGGPVWYEQYF. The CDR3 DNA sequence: TGCGCCAGCAGCTCGGGACTAGCGGGAGGGCCGGTTTGGTACGAGCAGTACTTC. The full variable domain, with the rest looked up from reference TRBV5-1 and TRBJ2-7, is KAGVTQTPRYLIKTRGQQVTLSCSPISGHRSVSWYQQTPGQGLQFLFEYFSETQRNKGNFPGRFSGRQFSNSRSEMNVSTLELGDSALYLCASSSGLAGGPVWYEQYFGPGTRLTVT.